Presented here are 21 T cell receptor beta chains from one specimen sequenced in a study of response to subunit inactivated influenza vaccine. TCRdb redid the calling of the RT-PCR reads with MiXCR, one entry per CDR3 protein. The data contain roughly 780,000 distinct CDR3 sequences, roughly 18% of them singletons. The sequencing here drew on PBMCs from blood, taken 4 to 6 days after vaccination. The receptors originated from a man aged 50 or older who received an inactivated influenza vaccine.

This clonotype was detected only a few times. The rearrangement links TRBV20-1 to TRBJ2-3, with 13 bases fitting TRBD2. The J segment lost 7 bases and the V segment lost 3 bases, leaving 4 bases of the junction unmatched. There are 14 residues in the CDR3. Germline CDR1 reads DFQATT; CDR2 reads SNEGSKA (reference sequence). CDR3 sequence: CSARRGLAGYTQYF. The CDR3 DNA reads TGCAGTGCTAGGAGGGGACTAGCGGGGTATACGCAGTATTTT.

V and J are TRBV2 and TRBJ2-5, with a tentative D call TRBD1 (9 bases). The length of the CDR3 is 15 residues. The V end was cut by 4 bases, the J end by 5 bases, with 17 bases between. CDR1 and CDR2 (germline): SNHLY, FYNNEI. The CDR3 bases are TGTGCCAGCAGTGCGGGGACAGGGACTAGGGAGACCCAGTACTTC. As protein: CASSAGTGTRETQYF.

This clonotype was seen more than once but under ten times. The chain is built from TRBV12-3 or TRBV12-4 and TRBJ1-5, with unresolved D. CDR3 length: 12 residues. The V gene lost 6 bases and the J gene lost 7 bases, with 10 bases spanning the gap. The CDR3 sequence: CASSRVPQPQHF. The CDR3 bases are TGTGCCAGCAGCCGAGTCCCGCAGCCCCAGCATTTT.

The chain links TRBV6-1 to TRBJ2-7; D is undetermined. The CDR3 runs 14 residues. Germline values: CDR1 MNHNS, CDR2 SASEGT. V lost 7 bases to trimming and J lost 1 base, with 14 bases between them. DNA for the CDR3: TGTGCCAGCAAAAGGGCCGCTATATCCTACGAGCAGTACTTC. It yields the protein CASKRAAISYEQYF.

This chain joins TRBV4-1 and TRBJ2-7; D is unresolved. V dropped 3 bases and J dropped 0 bases, with 18 bases sitting between them. Germline CDR1 reads MGHRA; CDR2 reads YSYEKL. This CDR3 is 17 amino acids long. CDR3 nucleotide sequence: TGCGCCAGCAGCCATGGAAAGAAGACTGTGAGCTCCTACGAGCAGTACTTC. It codes for CASSHGKKTVSSYEQYF.

The DNA for the CDR3 is TGTGCCAGCAGTTCGGATGAGCCCAACTATGGCTACACCTTC. Translated: CASSSDEPNYGYTF. The chain employs TRBV12-3 or TRBV12-4 and TRBJ1-2; D is uncertain. The CDR3 totals 14 residues. V gave up 4 bases and J gave up 2 bases, with 11 bases separating them.

The genes are TRBV7-2 and TRBJ2-3; D remains unclear. This CDR3 has 12 residues. Germline lookup yields CDR1 SGHTA and CDR2 FQGNSA. V was shortened by 5 bases and J by 7 bases, with 10 bases between the two germline ends. The DNA of the CDR3 is TGTGCCAGCAGCCCCGAGCCTAATACGCAGTATTTT. This sequence encodes CASSPEPNTQYF.

This chain uses TRBV20-1 with TRBJ2-7; D possibly uses TRBD1 or TRBD2 (6 bases each). CDR1 is DFQATT, CDR2 SNEGSKA, per germline (reference sequence). V lost 6 bases and J 3 bases, leaving 15 bases between the germline ends. The CDR3 length is 13 residues. The CDR3, as DNA: TGCAGTGCCACCGAGGGGGGAAACTACGAGCAGTACTTC. Protein product: CSATEGGNYEQYF.

The gene calls are TRBV7-3 and TRBJ2-1; a weak D match, TRBD2 (6 bases). V lost 7 bases and J lost 7, with 17 bases in between. Germline loops: CDR1 SGHTA, CDR2 FQGTGA. The CDR3 has 14 amino acids. The CDR3 region is CASTQPNLANEQFF. CDR3 bases: TGTGCCAGCACCCAACCGAACCTAGCGAATGAGCAGTTCTTC. The full variable domain, in which reference TRBV7-3 and TRBJ2-1 provide the parts outside the CDR3, is GAGVSQTPSNKVTEKGKYVELRCDPISGHTALYWYRQSLGQGPEFLIYFQGTGAADDSGLPNDRFFAVRPEGSVSTLKIQRTERGDSAVYLCASTQPNLANEQFFGPGTRLTVL.

The chain uses TRBV29-1 and TRBJ2-1; 9 bases map to TRBD2. The CDR3 extends over 17 amino acids. The junction had 11 bases not matched to a gene; V was cut back by 2 bases and J by 3 bases. From germline, CDR1 is SQVTM and CDR2 ANQGSEA. DNA of the CDR3: TGCAGCGTTGAATGGGGAGCCGGCGGGAGGGACTACAATGAGCAGTTCTTC. Its protein product is CSVEWGAGGRDYNEQFF.

This clonotype was seen many times. This sequence joins TRBV5-6 and TRBJ2-7; 7 nucleotides align to TRBD1. The DNA end is more similar to TRBJ2-3, so the J call may be wrong. This CDR3 region has 11 residues. Germline V gene sequence: CDR1 SGHDT, CDR2 YYEEEE. The CDR3 region is CASSLDRGQYF. Written as DNA, the CDR3 is TGTGCCAGCAGCTTGGACAGGGGTCAGTATTTT.

Many counts were recorded for this clonotype. The chain employs TRBV12-3 or TRBV12-4 and TRBJ2-1; D is possibly TRBD2 (5 bases). The CDR3 runs to 13 residues. The V and J ends lost 6 bases and 9 bases respectively, with 15 bases between them. This CDR3 is CASSPRGHGEQFF. CDR3 DNA: TGTGCCAGCAGCCCCCGAGGGCACGGTGAGCAGTTCTTC.

Many counts were recorded for this clonotype. The V and J genes are TRBV10-3 and TRBJ2-5; tentatively, D is TRBD1 (5 bases). There are 15 residues in the CDR3. Germline CDR1 ENHRY, CDR2 SYGVKD. Trimming removed 2 bases at V and 2 bases at J, with 12 bases between. The CDR3 here is CAISESRQGQETQYF. The CDR3 DNA is TGTGCCATCAGTGAGAGCAGGCAGGGACAAGAGACCCAGTACTTC.

The chain employs TRBV20-1 and TRBJ2-1; D is possibly TRBD1 (6 bases). Germline loops: CDR1 DFQATT, CDR2 SNEGSKA (reference sequence). This CDR3 is built from 14 residues. The V gene lost 4 bases and the J gene lost 7 bases, with 17 bases spanning the gap. The CDR3 loop reads CSATTGLKMNEQFF. CDR3 DNA sequence: TGCAGTGCTACTACAGGGCTGAAAATGAATGAGCAGTTCTTC.

This clonotype was counted between two and nine times. The V call is TRBV7-2, the J call TRBJ2-3; the D is unclear. Germline values: CDR1 SGHTA, CDR2 FQGNSA. V lost 5 bases and J 5 bases, leaving 11 bases between the germline ends. There are 13 residues in the CDR3. In DNA form, the CDR3 reads TGTGCCAGCAGCAGGAGTACACGAGATACGCAGTATTTT. It codes for CASSRSTRDTQYF.

The V call is TRBV7-9, the J call TRBJ1-4; TRBD1 matches at 10 bases. The J segment lost 8 bases and the V segment lost 5 bases, leaving 14 bases of the junction unmatched. Germline CDR1 and CDR2: SEHNR and FQNEAQ (reference sequence). The CDR3 covers 17 residues. CDR3 sequence (DNA): TGTGCCAGCAGCCAAGACAGGGGGCTGATTGTGGGAGAAAAACTGTTTTTT. Its protein is CASSQDRGLIVGEKLFF.

This clonotype was seen only a few times. The V and J genes are TRBV19 and TRBJ2-2; 8 bases are shared with TRBD2. V trimming: 5 bases; J trimming: 2 bases; junction bases outside the gene matches: 13. Germline-derived CDR1 and CDR2 are LNHDA and SQIVND (reference sequence). The CDR3 is 18 amino acids. The CDR3 DNA is TGTGCCAGTAGTTCGCGACTCGGGGGGGGACCCAACACCGGGGAGCTGTTTTTT. Amino acid sequence: CASSSRLGGGPNTGELFF.

The chain has TRBV7-9 and TRBJ1-1; no clear D. The CDR3 sequence is 13 residues long. Per the germline V gene, CDR1 is SEHNR and CDR2 is FQNEAQ (reference sequence). Trimming took 6 bases from V and 1 from J, leaving 9 bases between them. The CDR3 coding sequence is TGTGCCAGCAGATCACAGCCGAACACTGAAGCTTTCTTT. It encodes CASRSQPNTEAFF.

The J gene is TRBJ2-4, the V gene TRBV12-3 or TRBV12-4; perhaps D is TRBD1 or TRBD2 (5 bases each). The CDR3 contains 15 residues. V lost 7 bases and J 9 bases, leaving 22 bases between the germline ends. This chain's CDR3 is CASNRDGVANGIQYF. CDR3 in DNA: TGTGCCAGCAACCGGGACGGCGTAGCCAATGGCATTCAGTACTTC.

The chain is built from TRBV7-8 and TRBJ2-3; tentative D call: TRBD1 (6 bases). V gave up 5 bases and J gave up 4 bases, with 19 bases separating them. This CDR3 has 16 amino acids. The V gene's germline CDR1 is SGHVS and CDR2 FQNEAQ. CDR3 in amino acids: CASSRAGVSVADTQYF. The CDR3 coding sequence is TGTGCCAGCAGCCGGGCAGGGGTCTCTGTGGCAGATACGCAGTATTTT.

This clonotype was seen a few times. This rearrangement joins TRBV5-1 to TRBJ1-2; no firm D call. Germline CDR1 SGHRS, CDR2 YFSETQ. CDR3 size: 13 residues. V was clipped by 1 base and J by 7 bases, with 11 bases between them. This chain's CDR3 is CASSLSGLGGYTF. CDR3 nucleotide sequence: TGCGCCAGCAGCTTGTCGGGGTTGGGTGGCTACACCTTC.